These T cell receptor beta chains were read from a single sample in a study of early T cells in non-severe SARS-CoV-2 infection. TCRdb reprocessed the 5' RACE reads via MiXCR and lists one record per CDR3 protein. The sample records some 96,000 distinct CDR3 sequences, roughly 13% being singletons. Sequencing input: whole blood. These receptors originate from an adult who was a healthcare worker with PCR-confirmed SARS-CoV-2 infection or an uninfected control (not recorded which). CDR3s include the opening cysteine and the closing phenylalanine or tryptophan. The D gene is left open where the match is weak. Size tells how often a clone was seen (once, few, many) or the class of an expanded clone, and some rows leave it out.

many | TRBJ2-1 | TRBV5-1 | TRBD2 | CASAAVLSGGSYNEQFF | TGCGCCAGCGCTGCCGTCCTTAGCGGGGGTTCGTACAATGAGCAGTTCTTC
few | TRBJ1-6 | TRBV14 | - | CASSRTVHNSPLPF | TGTGCCAGCAGCCGGACAGTCCATAATTCACCCCTCCCTTTT
many | TRBJ2-1 | TRBV9 | TRBD1 | CASSVKGAPYNEQFF | TGTGCCAGCAGCGTCAAGGGGGCCCCCTACAATGAGCAGTTCTTC
- | TRBJ1-4 | TRBV4-3 | - | CASSQKVPPTNEKLFF | TGCGCCAGCAGCCAAAAAGTACCTCCAACTAATGAAAAACTGTTTTTT
- | TRBJ2-1 | TRBV20-1 | TRBD2 | CSAPGGVLPNEQFF | TGCAGTGCCCCCGGGGGGGTCCTGCCTAATGAGCAGTTCTTC
many | TRBJ1-1 | TRBV12-3/TRBV12-4 | - | CASSLGGQANTEAFF | TGTGCCAGCAGTTTGGGTGGCCAGGCTAACACTGAAGCTTTCTTT
few | TRBJ1-5 | TRBV10-2 | - | CASSDVVLSSNSNQPQHF | TGCGCCAGCAGTGATGTAGTGTTGAGTTCGAATAGCAATCAGCCCCAGCATTTT
many | TRBJ1-1 | TRBV5-1 | TRBD1 | CASSYQTGGNTEAFF | TGCGCCAGCAGCTACCAGACAGGGGGAAACACTGAAGCTTTCTTT
- | TRBJ1-1 | TRBV6-2/TRBV6-3 | - | CASSYSNRVTEAFF | TGTGCCAGCAGTTACTCGAATAGGGTCACTGAAGCTTTCTTT
- | TRBJ2-7 | TRBV27 | - | CASRPNGGPISYEQYF | TGTGCCAGCAGGCCTAATGGGGGCCCCATCTCCTACGAGCAGTACTTC
many | TRBJ2-3 | TRBV6-6 | - | CASTELRTDTQYF | TGTGCCAGCACCGAGCTCCGCACAGATACGCAGTATTTT
many | TRBJ2-5 | TRBV5-1 | - | CASSAGTSQSETQYF | TGCGCCAGCAGCGCCGGGACCTCCCAGTCGGAGACCCAGTACTTC
many | TRBJ1-6 | TRBV4-3 | - | CASSQDWKGLNSPLHF | TGCGCCAGCAGCCAAGATTGGAAGGGGCTTAATTCACCCCTCCACTTT
few | TRBJ2-3 | TRBV6-5 | - | CASSYRGIDTQYF | TGTGCCAGCAGTTACCGGGGAATCGATACGCAGTATTTT
- | TRBJ2-2 | TRBV11-2 | - | CASSLGDGGELFF | TGTGCCAGCAGCTTGGGGGATGGCGGGGAGCTGTTTTTT
- | TRBJ1-2 | TRBV29-1 | - | CSVLTANYGYTF | TGCAGCGTCCTGACAGCTAACTATGGCTACACCTTC
many | TRBJ1-1 | TRBV18 | - | CASSPWQGKYTEAFF | TGTGCCAGCTCACCATGGCAGGGGAAGTACACTGAAGCTTTCTTT
few | TRBJ2-2 | TRBV5-1 | - | CASSVVGAAGELFF | TGCGCCAGCAGCGTTGTTGGGGCAGCCGGGGAGCTGTTTTTT
many | TRBJ2-5 | TRBV11-2 | - | CASSLGSRATRETQYF | TGTGCCAGCAGCTTAGGGAGCCGGGCTACCCGAGAGACCCAGTACTTC
- | TRBJ1-1 | TRBV6-5 | - | CASSYRQGWRTEAFF | TGTGCCAGCAGTTACCGTCAGGGTTGGCGCACTGAAGCTTTCTTT
few | TRBJ2-1 | TRBV5-1 | TRBD2 | CASSSFILAGEEQFF | TGCGCCAGCAGCTCCTTTATACTAGCGGGGGAGGAGCAGTTCTTC
- | TRBJ1-6 | TRBV5-4 | - | CASSPRGHGIDSPLHF | TGTGCCAGCAGCCCCCGGGGGCATGGGATCGATTCACCCCTCCACTTT
- | TRBJ1-1 | TRBV20-1 | - | CSARDASRGYTEAFF | TGCAGTGCTAGAGATGCGAGTAGGGGATACACTGAAGCTTTCTTT
- | TRBJ1-2 | TRBV7-2 | - | CASSQVLIPGYTF | TGTGCCAGCAGCCAAGTCTTAATCCCTGGCTACACCTTC
- | TRBJ2-3 | TRBV7-6 | - | CASSLNVWGGATDTQYF | TGTGCCAGCAGCTTAAACGTGTGGGGGGGCGCAACAGATACGCAGTATTTT
- | TRBJ2-5 | TRBV2 | - | CASSNRVGETQYF | TGTGCCAGCAGTAACAGGGTAGGAGAGACCCAGTACTTC
- | TRBJ2-3 | TRBV3-1 | - | CASSRNWDTQYF | TGTGCCAGCAGCCGAAATTGGGATACGCAGTATTTT
- | TRBJ1-5 | TRBV2 | - | CASRLTEQPQPQHF | TGTGCCAGCAGACTGACAGAACAACCTCAGCCCCAGCATTTT
- | TRBJ2-3 | TRBV6-4 | TRBD2 | CASSAAGVITDTQYF | TGTGCCAGCAGTGCAGCGGGGGTGATCACAGATACGCAGTATTTT
- | TRBJ2-3 | TRBV28 | - | CASYRTRGADTQYF | TGTGCCAGCTACAGGACCCGTGGCGCAGATACGCAGTATTTT
few | TRBJ2-1 | TRBV11-2 | - | CASSSLDEQFF | TGTGCCAGCAGCTCCCTCGATGAGCAGTTCTTC
many | TRBJ2-7 | TRBV28 | - | CASSPGGGSSYEQYF | TGTGCCAGCAGTCCCGGGGGAGGAAGCTCCTACGAGCAGTACTTC
few | TRBJ2-3 | TRBV7-3 | - | CASSSQGTDTQYF | TGTGCCAGCAGCTCCCAGGGGACAGATACGCAGTATTTT
- | TRBJ1-6 | TRBV20-1 | TRBD1 | CSARDPQGALHF | TGCAGTGCTAGAGATCCCCAGGGGGCCCTCCACTTT
many | TRBJ2-7 | TRBV23-1 | TRBD1 | CASSPTSLDRARLKSSYEQYF | TGCGCCAGCAGCCCAACGAGCCTGGACAGGGCCCGACTTAAGAGCTCCTACGAGCAGTACTTC
- | TRBJ1-2 | TRBV12-3/TRBV12-4 | - | CASTPGDSANYGYTF | TGTGCCAGCACGCCGGGGGATTCAGCGAACTATGGCTACACCTTC